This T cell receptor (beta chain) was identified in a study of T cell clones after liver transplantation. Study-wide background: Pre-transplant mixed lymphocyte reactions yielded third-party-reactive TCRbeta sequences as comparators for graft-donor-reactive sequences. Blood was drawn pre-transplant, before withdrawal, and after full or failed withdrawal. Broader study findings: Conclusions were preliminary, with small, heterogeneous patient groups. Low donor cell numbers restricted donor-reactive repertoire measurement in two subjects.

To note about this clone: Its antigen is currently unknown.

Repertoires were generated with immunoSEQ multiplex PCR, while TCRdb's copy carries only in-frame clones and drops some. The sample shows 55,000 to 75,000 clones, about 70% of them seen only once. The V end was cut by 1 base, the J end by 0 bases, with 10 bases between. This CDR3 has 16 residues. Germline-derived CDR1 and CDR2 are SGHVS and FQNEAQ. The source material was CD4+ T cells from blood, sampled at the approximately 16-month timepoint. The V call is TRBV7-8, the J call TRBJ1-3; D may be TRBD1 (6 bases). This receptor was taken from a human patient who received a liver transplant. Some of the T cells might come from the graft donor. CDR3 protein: CASSLEGGHSGNTIYF. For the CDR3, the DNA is TGTGCCAGCAGCTTAGAGGGGGGTCACTCTGGAAACACCATATATTTT.